The present T cell receptor beta chain was sequenced within a study of cytomegalovirus exposure and HLA in healthy donors. General study results and limits: Associated with HLA alleles at 0.05 false discovery rate in a later analysis were 17,000 or so TCR beta sequences.

With 4 bases removed from V and 2 bases from J, the gap between germline ends came to 12 bases. This CDR3 spans 14 amino acids. CDR1 is MGHRA and CDR2 is YSYEKL in the germline V gene. A multiplex PCR was run with 60 Vbeta primers and 13 Jbeta primers. Repertoires were generated with immunoSEQ multiplex PCR, while TCRdb's copy carries only in-frame clones and drops some. The sample has about 110,000 clones; around 74% are singletons. Healthy people donating bone marrow made up the donors. Comments on this clone: Its antigen is as yet unknown.

The rearrangement uses TRBV4-1 and TRBJ2-7; perhaps TRBD2 as D (6 bases). Material for sequencing was PBMCs. This TCR came from a woman aged 35 to 49 in good health and CMV-seropositive. The CDR3 reads CASSLHGRAYEQYF. CDR3 coding DNA: TGCGCCAGCAGCCTTCACGGGAGAGCCTACGAGCAGTACTTC.